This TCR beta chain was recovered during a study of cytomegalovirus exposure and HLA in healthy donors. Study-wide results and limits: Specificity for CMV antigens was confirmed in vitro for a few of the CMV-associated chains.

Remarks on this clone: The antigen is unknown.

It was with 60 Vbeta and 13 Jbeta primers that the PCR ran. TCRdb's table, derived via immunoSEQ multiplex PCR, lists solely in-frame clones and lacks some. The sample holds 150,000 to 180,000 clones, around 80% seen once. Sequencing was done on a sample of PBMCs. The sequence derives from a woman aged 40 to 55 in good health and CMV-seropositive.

CDR3 coding DNA: TGTGCCAGCAGTGAAGCGGGGGGGGGTAATCAGCCCCAGCATTTT. It translates to CASSEAGGGNQPQHF. V usage is TRBV6-1 and J usage is TRBJ1-5; TRBD1 is a possible D gene (5 bases). The CDR3 has 15 residues. V gave up 0 bases and J gave up 4 bases, with 10 bases separating them. Germline values: CDR1 MNHNS, CDR2 SASEGT.